These 5 T cell receptor beta chains came from one sample sequenced in a study of blood T cells in healthy people across ages. Together with a sample-barcoded 5' primer, a J-beta primer mix was included in a second PCR lasting 7 to 11 cycles. TCRdb passed the 5' RACE reads through MiXCR, listing each CDR3 protein once. The table has about 1.8 million distinct CDR3 sequences, roughly 52% seen once. The specimen was blood. The receptors were sampled from a woman in her thirties or forties in good health.

There are a few counts of this clonotype. The genes are TRBV5-1 and TRBJ1-1, with TRBD1 as a possible D gene (6 bases). The CDR3 consists of 15 residues. V shed 2 bases and J shed 0 bases, with 11 bases lying between them. CDR1 is SGHRS and CDR2 is YFSETQ in the germline V gene. CDR3 in DNA: TGCGCCAGCAGCTTCGCTTCAGGGGTGAACACTGAAGCTTTCTTT. Translating gives CASSFASGVNTEAFF.

This chain links TRBV29-1 with TRBJ2-4; D is unresolved. Matching the DNA end better, TRBJ2-7 makes the J call doubtful. CDR1 is SQVTM and CDR2 is ANQGSEA in the germline V gene. The CDR3 runs to 12 residues. CDR3 nucleotide sequence: TGCAGCGTTGAAGTGCGAGCTTACGAGCAGTACTTC. It encodes CSVEVRAYEQYF.

The chain combines TRBV6-2 or TRBV6-3 with TRBJ2-1, with 9 bases aligning to TRBD1. This CDR3 has 16 amino acids. CDR1 and CDR2 from the germline V gene are MNHEY and SVGEGT. The V segment lost 1 base and the J segment 4 bases; nucleotides outside the gene matches: 5. CDR3 nucleotides: TGTGCCAGCAGTTACTTAGGGGACAGGGAGTACAATGAGCAGTTCTTC. Protein: CASSYLGDREYNEQFF.

V is TRBV5-1 and J is TRBJ2-1; TRBD1 matches 9 bases. Germline-derived CDR1 and CDR2 are SGHRS and YFSETQ. The CDR3 loop spans 15 amino acids. With 4 bases clipped from V and 7 bases from J, the junction kept 9 bases outside the gene matches. In DNA, the CDR3 is TGCGCCAGCAGCGCCGGGACAGGGAACCAGAATGAGCAGTTCTTC. Translation: CASSAGTGNQNEQFF.

Written as DNA, the CDR3 is TGTGCCAGCAGCCCTATGGGAATCTGGGGCTACGAGCAGTACTTC. Its translation: CASSPMGIWGYEQYF. The chain combines TRBV13 with TRBJ2-7; D gene ambiguous. Germline V lookup: CDR1 PRHDT, CDR2 FYEKMQ (reference sequence). With 5 bases removed from V and 3 bases from J, the gap between germline ends came to 17 bases. The CDR3 contains 15 residues.